The rows below give T cell receptor beta chains drawn from one sample of a study of T cell repertoires in cytomegalovirus infection. TCRdb ran MiXCR on the reads and lists one entry per CDR3 protein. The repertoire includes about 260,000 distinct CDR3 sequences, roughly an eighth of them detected once, and roughly 9.7% sits in the top ten. Sequencing was done on a sample of PBMCs. These TCRs come from a human donor in good health (CMV status not recorded). Some clones in this sample may be carry-over from other donors' samples. Each CDR3 is given with its conserved first and last residue. The D gene is left open where the match is weak. Clone size is not always given. Where it is, it says once, few, many or a class for expanded clones.

D gene	V gene	J gene	clone size	CDR3 DNA	CDR3 protein
TRBD2	TRBV2	TRBJ2-1	.	TGTGCCAGCAATGTACTAGCGGGGCGGGATGAGCAGTTCTTC	CASNVLAGRDEQFF
.	TRBV6-5	TRBJ1-5	.	TGTGCCAGCAGTTACTCGATATATAATCAGCCCCAGCATTTT	CASSYSIYNQPQHF
.	TRBV7-6	TRBJ2-7	many	TGTGCCTCCGGGGGTCTCTCCTACGAGCAGTACTTC	CASGGLSYEQYF
.	TRBV11-2	TRBJ1-4	.	TGTGCCAGCAGCTTTTATCACGAAAAACTGTTTTTT	CASSFYHEKLFF
.	TRBV5-1	TRBJ2-1	many	TGCGCCAGCAGCTTAGGACCGGGACTTCCGAACTACAATGAGCAGTTCTTC	CASSLGPGLPNYNEQFF
TRBD1	TRBV29-1	TRBJ2-5	.	TGCAGCGTTTCCGCCAGGGGGAACAAAGAGACCCAGTACTTC	CSVSARGNKETQYF
.	TRBV6-5	TRBJ2-2	.	TGTGCCAGCAGCCCTTTCGGCGGGGAGCTGTTTTTT	CASSPFGGELFF
TRBD1	TRBV6-5	TRBJ1-2	few	TGTGCCAGCAGTTACTCAAGAACCGGGACAGGGGATGGCTACACCTTC	CASSYSRTGTGDGYTF
.	TRBV7-2	TRBJ2-4	many	TGTGCCAGCAGCTTCGGAGAAGCGGGTGTGGTTCAGTACTTC	CASSFGEAGVVQYF
TRBD1	TRBV6-5	TRBJ1-2	.	TGTGCCAGCAGTTACTCGAGTGCCGACAGGGTCACCTTC	CASSYSSADRVTF
.	TRBV5-5	TRBJ2-1	few	TGTGCCAGCAGCCTAACCGCCACGGGTTCGGCGGGTAATGAGCAGTTCTTC	CASSLTATGSAGNEQFF
.	TRBV7-6	TRBJ1-1	many	TGTGCCAGCAGCTTAGCAGGGGAAACAACTGAAGCTTTCTTT	CASSLAGETTEAFF
.	TRBV20-1	TRBJ2-3	.	TGCAGTGCTACTCCCACAGATACGCAGTATTTT	CSATPTDTQYF
.	TRBV6-2/TRBV6-3	TRBJ2-7	.	TGTGCCAGCAGTTTATCGGGAGCGGCCTACGAGCAGTACTTC	CASSLSGAAYEQYF
.	TRBV20-1	TRBJ2-5	.	TGCAGTGCTAGACAGACTGGTGTGACCCAGTACTTC	CSARQTGVTQYF
.	TRBV10-3	TRBJ2-3	many	TGTGCCATCAGTGACATTACCGGGACAAGGCCCAATACGCAGTATTTT	CAISDITGTRPNTQYF